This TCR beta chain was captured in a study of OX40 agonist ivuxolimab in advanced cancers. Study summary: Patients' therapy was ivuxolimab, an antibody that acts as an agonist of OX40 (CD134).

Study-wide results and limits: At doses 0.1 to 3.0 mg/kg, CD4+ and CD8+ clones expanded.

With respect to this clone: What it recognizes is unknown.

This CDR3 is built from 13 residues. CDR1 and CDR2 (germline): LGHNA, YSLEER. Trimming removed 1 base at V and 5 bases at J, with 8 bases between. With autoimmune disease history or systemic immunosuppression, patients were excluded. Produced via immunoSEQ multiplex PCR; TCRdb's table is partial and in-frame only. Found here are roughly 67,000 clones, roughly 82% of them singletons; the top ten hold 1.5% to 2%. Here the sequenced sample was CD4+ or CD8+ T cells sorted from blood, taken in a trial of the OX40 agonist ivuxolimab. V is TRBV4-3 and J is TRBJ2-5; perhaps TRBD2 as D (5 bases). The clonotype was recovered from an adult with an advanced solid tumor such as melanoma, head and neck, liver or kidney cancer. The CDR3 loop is CASSQVSGETQYF. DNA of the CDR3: TGCGCCAGCAGCCAAGTCTCGGGGGAGACCCAGTACTTC.